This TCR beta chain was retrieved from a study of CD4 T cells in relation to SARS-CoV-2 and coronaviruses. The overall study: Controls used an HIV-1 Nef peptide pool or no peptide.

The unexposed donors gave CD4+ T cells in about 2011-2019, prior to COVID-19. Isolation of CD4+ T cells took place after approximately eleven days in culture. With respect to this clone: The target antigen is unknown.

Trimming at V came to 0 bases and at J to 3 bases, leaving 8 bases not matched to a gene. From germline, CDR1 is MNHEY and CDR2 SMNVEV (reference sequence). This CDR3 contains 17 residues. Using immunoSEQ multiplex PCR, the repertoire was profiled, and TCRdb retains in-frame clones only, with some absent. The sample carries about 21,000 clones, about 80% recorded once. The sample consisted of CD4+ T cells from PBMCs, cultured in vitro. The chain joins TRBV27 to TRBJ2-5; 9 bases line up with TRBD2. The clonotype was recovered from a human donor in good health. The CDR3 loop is CASSLSSSGRFKETQYF. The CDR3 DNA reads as TGTGCCAGCAGTTTATCGTCAAGCGGGAGGTTCAAAGAGACCCAGTACTTC.